Listed below are T cell receptor beta chains from one sample, sequenced in a study of T cell responses to AZD1222 COVID-19 vaccine. Only in-frame clones appear in the TCRdb table, and some are missing; sequencing was by immunoSEQ multiplex PCR. The data hold over 85,000 clones, with 94% observed a single time. This sample comprised peripheral blood, obtained 28 days after the second AZD1222 dose. The receptors originated from an adult who received the AZD1222 COVID-19 vaccine. The CDR3 runs from the conserved cysteine through the conserved F or W. D genes are given only for firm matches. Clone size, where shown, is once, few, many, or a class for clones that have expanded.

once	-	TRBV24-1	TRBJ1-1	TGTGCCACCAGTGATTGCGTCCCGGAAGCTTTCTTT	CATSDCVPEAFF
-	-	TRBV2	TRBJ1-1	TGTGCCAGCAGCCAGACAGACCTCAACACTGAAGCTTTCTTT	CASSQTDLNTEAFF
-	TRBD1	TRBV10-1	TRBJ1-5	TGCGCCAGCAGCGACGGACAGGGGAACCGGCCCCAGCATTTT	CASSDGQGNRPQHF
-	-	TRBV5-6	TRBJ1-4	TGTGCCAGCAGCCTTAGCAGGAGGGCTGCAACTAATGAAAAACTGTTTTTT	CASSLSRRAATNEKLFF
-	-	TRBV12-3/TRBV12-4	TRBJ1-5	TGTGCCAGCAGTCAAGGGAATCAGCCCCAGCATTTT	CASSQGNQPQHF
-	-	TRBV2	TRBJ1-1	TGTGCCAGCAGTCGAACTGAAGCTTTCTTT	CASSRTEAFF
-	-	TRBV15	TRBJ1-2	TGTGCCACCAGCGTACTACAGGGCGGCTATGGCTACACCTTC	CATSVLQGGYGYTF
-	TRBD1	TRBV28	TRBJ1-1	TGTGCCAGCAGGGACAGGGGGAACACTGAAGCTTTCTTT	CASRDRGNTEAFF
-	-	TRBV7-6	TRBJ1-6	TGTGCCAGCAGCTCCCAGAGGCGCGGAGTTGGTTCACCCCTCCACTTT	CASSSQRRGVGSPLHF
-	-	TRBV6-5	TRBJ1-3	TGTGCCAGCGGAAAGGAAACCATATATTTT	CASGKETIYF
-	-	TRBV4-1	TRBJ1-3	TGCGCCAGCAGCCACGGTACTACAGCGAGCTCTGGAAACACCATATATTTT	CASSHGTTASSGNTIYF
-	-	TRBV5-1	TRBJ1-3	TGCGCCAGCAGCTTGGACCCTTGGGAGTTTTCTGGAAACACCATATATTTT	CASSLDPWEFSGNTIYF
-	TRBD2	TRBV24-1	TRBJ2-5	TGTGCCACCAGTGAGCCCGGGACTAGCGGAAAAGAGACCCAGTACTTC	CATSEPGTSGKETQYF
-	TRBD1	TRBV28	TRBJ1-6	TGTGCCAGCAGTTCCGACAGGGTTTATTCACCCCTCCACTTT	CASSSDRVYSPLHF
-	TRBD1	TRBV5-4	TRBJ1-1	TGTGCCAGCAGCTCACCGGGGACAGGGACCGTAGAAGCTTTCTTT	CASSSPGTGTVEAFF
-	-	TRBV21-1	TRBJ2-3	TGTGCCAGCTTTACTAGCGGGCCTTTTGCAGATACGCAGTATTTT	CASFTSGPFADTQYF
-	-	TRBV27	TRBJ1-1	TGTGCCAGCAGTTTTACCAGCATGAACACTGAAGCTTTCTTT	CASSFTSMNTEAFF
-	-	TRBV27	TRBJ2-5	TGTGCCAGCCAAACCTATCGGGGCAAAGAGACCCAGTACTTC	CASQTYRGKETQYF
-	TRBD2	TRBV3-1/TRBV3-2	TRBJ2-1	TGTGCCAGCAGCCAAGCCTCGCCCAACTCTCCCGAAGAGCTAGCGGCGTACAATGAGCAGTTCTTC	CASSQASPNSPEELAAYNEQFF
-	-	TRBV7-9	TRBJ2-5	TGTGCCAGCAGCTTAGGTCCTCCAGGGACCCAAGAGACCCAGTACTTC	CASSLGPPGTQETQYF
-	-	TRBV5-4	TRBJ1-6	TGTGCCAGCAGCTTGACAGGCGGCAATTCACCCCTCCACTTT	CASSLTGGNSPLHF
-	-	TRBV27	TRBJ1-4	TGTGCCAGCAGTTTATCGACGGGGCGTGAAAAACTGTTTTTT	CASSLSTGREKLFF
-	TRBD2	TRBV4-1	TRBJ2-1	TGCGCCAGCAGCTTTTCTAGCGGTACCTCCTACAATGAGCAGTTCTTC	CASSFSSGTSYNEQFF
-	-	TRBV7-6	TRBJ2-7	TGTGCCAGCAGCCCCTGGGGTGAACCGGGGGCCAACGAGCAGTACTTC	CASSPWGEPGANEQYF
-	-	TRBV27	TRBJ1-1	TGTGCCAGCAGTCGGGCCCCTACGGGTGGTACGAACACTGAAGCTTTCTTT	CASSRAPTGGTNTEAFF
-	TRBD2	TRBV13	TRBJ2-3	TGTGCCAGCAGCTTAGGCGGGAGGGCCTTCACAGATACGCAGTATTTT	CASSLGGRAFTDTQYF
-	-	TRBV5-1	TRBJ2-7	TGCGCCAGCTCTTGGGGAGAGCCCTACGAGCAGTACTTC	CASSWGEPYEQYF
-	-	TRBV7-2	TRBJ1-5	TGTGCCAGCAGCTTAGTTGGTAATCAGCCCCAGCATTTT	CASSLVGNQPQHF
-	TRBD1	TRBV6-4	TRBJ2-3	TGTGCCAGCAGTAAGGGACAGGGGACGGCAGATACGCAGTATTTT	CASSKGQGTADTQYF
-	-	TRBV5-1	TRBJ2-2	TGCGCCAGCAGGAACGAGGCCGGGGAGCTGTTTTTT	CASRNEAGELFF
once	TRBD1	TRBV6-2/TRBV6-3	TRBJ2-7	TGTGCCAGCAGTCAGATCGGGACAGGGAACTACGAGCAGTACTTC	CASSQIGTGNYEQYF
-	-	TRBV7-6	TRBJ1-1	TGTGCCAGCAGCTTACTCCGGGACACTCTCCCTGAAGCTTTCTTT	CASSLLRDTLPEAFF
once	TRBD1	TRBV18	TRBJ1-1	TGTGCCAGCTCACCTGCACCCGGGACAGGGAACACTGAAGCTTTCTTT	CASSPAPGTGNTEAFF
-	TRBD1	TRBV19	TRBJ1-1	TGTGCCAGTAGTATACATAAAGGGGGCGGGACTGAAGCTTTCTTT	CASSIHKGGGTEAFF
once	-	TRBV23-1	TRBJ2-2	TGCGCCAGCAGTTTCCCCGGGTATATACACACCGGGGAGCTGTTTTTT	CASSFPGYIHTGELFF
-	-	TRBV11-2	TRBJ1-1	TGTGCCAGCAGCATGTACAGGGACCCTGAAGCTTTCTTT	CASSMYRDPEAFF
-	TRBD2	TRBV4-1	TRBJ2-3	TGCGCCAGCAGCCTCTTACTAGCGGGGAGCACAGATACGCAGTATTTT	CASSLLLAGSTDTQYF
once	-	TRBV6-5	TRBJ2-3	TGTGCCAGCAGTTACCAGGGATCGGGTACAGATACGCAGTATTTT	CASSYQGSGTDTQYF
-	-	TRBV13	TRBJ1-2	TGTGCCAGCAGCCCCAAGCTTCAACAGGGTTTGTATGGCTACACCTTC	CASSPKLQQGLYGYTF
-	TRBD2	TRBV27	TRBJ2-2	TGTGCCAGCAGTTTCCGACTAGCGTCCTCTCGGAGCGGGGAGCTGTTTTTT	CASSFRLASSRSGELFF
-	-	TRBV30	TRBJ1-1	TGTGCCTGGAAATGGGGGTTCGACACTGAAGCTTTCTTT	CAWKWGFDTEAFF
-	TRBD1	TRBV25-1	TRBJ1-2	TGTGCCAGCAAAGACAGGGACGAATCTGGCTACACCTTC	CASKDRDESGYTF
-	TRBD1	TRBV27	TRBJ2-7	TGTGCCAGCAGGAGGACAGGTGGTAAGGACGAGCAGTACTTC	CASRRTGGKDEQYF
-	TRBD1	TRBV29-1	TRBJ1-2	TGCAGCGTTGTCGACCCGGACAGGGGTTTGGGCTACACCTTC	CSVVDPDRGLGYTF
-	-	TRBV30	TRBJ1-2	TGTGCCTGGAGTATCGGGCCCAAGTATGGCTACACCTTC	CAWSIGPKYGYTF
-	TRBD1	TRBV5-1	TRBJ2-3	TGCGCCAGCCGGGACAGGGGTTACGCAGATACGCAGTATTTT	CASRDRGYADTQYF
-	-	TRBV11-2	TRBJ1-6	TGTGCCAGCAGCTCCAGCGGTTCACCCCTCCACTTT	CASSSSGSPLHF
-	TRBD1	TRBV6-5	TRBJ1-4	TGTGCCAGCAGTTTCGGACAGGGAGGAGGGGAAAAACTGTTTTTT	CASSFGQGGGEKLFF
-	-	TRBV20-1	TRBJ1-1	TGCAGTGTCAACCAGAACACTGAAGCTTTCTTT	CSVNQNTEAFF
-	TRBD1	TRBV6-5	TRBJ1-1	TGTGCCAGCAGACGCCGACAGGGGTTGAGCACTGAAGCTTTCTTT	CASRRRQGLSTEAFF
-	TRBD1	TRBV2	TRBJ1-1	TGTGCCAGCAGTAACCTGGGACAGATTAACACTGAAGCTTTCTTT	CASSNLGQINTEAFF
-	-	TRBV5-6	TRBJ1-3	TGTGCCAGCAGCTTTGGGGGCTCCGCTGGAAACACCATATATTTT	CASSFGGSAGNTIYF
-	-	TRBV6-1	TRBJ2-4	TGTGCCAGCAGTGAGAGGGGGTCAAACATTCAGTACTTC	CASSERGSNIQYF
-	-	TRBV11-2	TRBJ2-7	TGTGCCAGCAGCTCCCCAGACCGGAACTACGAGCAGTACTTC	CASSSPDRNYEQYF
-	-	TRBV5-5	TRBJ1-1	TGTGCCAGCAGCGCACAGGTGGACACTGAAGCTTTCTTT	CASSAQVDTEAFF
-	-	TRBV9	TRBJ1-3	TGTGCCAGCAGCGCCCTTATTGGGGTTACCAACTCTGGAAACACCATATATTTT	CASSALIGVTNSGNTIYF
-	-	TRBV29-1	TRBJ1-2	TGCAGCGTTCTTCCCACCGCGGGGTTCCCTAACTATGGCTACACCTTC	CSVLPTAGFPNYGYTF
-	TRBD1	TRBV7-2	TRBJ2-5	TGTGCCAGCAGCTTAGGTGGGGTAGGGGGCATGGAGACCCAGTACTTC	CASSLGGVGGMETQYF
-	-	TRBV13	TRBJ1-6	TGTGCCAGCAGCTTATACGGGTGGGGAGGGAATTCACCCCTCCACTTT	CASSLYGWGGNSPLHF
-	TRBD1	TRBV29-1	TRBJ1-1	TGCAGCGTCCTACAGGGGTTTGGGACTGAAGCTTTCTTT	CSVLQGFGTEAFF